Shown below are 20 T cell receptor beta chains from a single sample sequenced in a study of regulatory T cells in long-lasting Graves disease. Time point described: newly diagnosed GD, antithyroid drugs for less than 3 months. With RNA extracted from PBMCs as input, the TCR library was made. Arm-PCR of CDR3 regions with iRepertoire HTBI primers generated TCR beta libraries. From the multiplex PCR reads, TCRdb called clonotypes with MiXCR, one entry per CDR3 protein. Counted here are roughly 420,000 distinct CDR3 sequences, roughly a sixth occurring once; the ten biggest clones make up 20% to 25%. Specimen: peripheral blood mononuclear cells (PBMCs), collected at new diagnosis, from a patient treated with antithyroid drugs. The receptors here all came from a female donor with Graves disease.

The V and J genes are TRBV4-2 and TRBJ1-5; tentatively, D is TRBD1 (5 bases). Germline assignment: CDR1 LGHNA and CDR2 YNFKEQ. The CDR3 spans 16 residues. The V gene lost 3 bases and the J gene lost 6 bases, with 18 bases spanning the gap. CDR3 protein: CASSHPRDDNSQPQHF. The CDR3 DNA is TGTGCCAGCAGCCATCCTAGGGACGATAACAGTCAGCCCCAGCATTTT.

This clonotype was recorded a few times. V is TRBV12-3 or TRBV12-4 and J is TRBJ1-4, with D perhaps TRBD1 (6 bases). With 5 bases removed from V and 3 bases from J, the gap between germline ends came to 13 bases. The CDR3 loop spans 15 amino acids. The CDR3 nucleotides read TGTGCCAGCAGTGTTGGGGGGCAGTCTAATGAAAAACTGTTTTTT. This sequence encodes CASSVGGQSNEKLFF.

The gene calls are TRBV5-6 and TRBJ2-3; D is perhaps TRBD2 (7 bases). CDR1 and CDR2 (germline): SGHDT, YYEEEE. Between the trimmed V and J ends, which lost 0 bases and 9 bases, there was a span of 23 bases. The CDR3 consists of 17 residues. The CDR3 DNA reads as TGTGCCAGCAGCTTGGAAGGCACAGGGAGGGCCCGGAGGACGCAGTATTTT. Protein product: CASSLEGTGRARRTQYF.

The CDR3 is CSASLRKGEQYF. CDR3 sequence (DNA): TGCAGTGCTAGTTTGAGGAAGGGCGAGCAGTACTTC. This chain connects TRBV20-1 to TRBJ2-7, with no clear D. The V and J ends lost 3 bases and 6 bases respectively, with 12 bases between them. In germline, CDR1 is DFQATT, CDR2 SNEGSKA (reference sequence). The CDR3 is 12 residues long.

This clonotype was picked up many times. The chain combines TRBV29-1 with TRBJ1-1; D is uncertain. The ends were cut back, 5 bases at V and 1 base at J, with 11 bases in the middle. Germline CDR1 and CDR2: SQVTM and ANQGSEA. There are 13 residues in the CDR3. The CDR3 DNA sequence: TGCAGCGTTTGCAGGAACCAGAACACTGAAGCTTTCTTT. This translates into CSVCRNQNTEAFF.

The gene calls are TRBV5-1 and TRBJ2-1, with 8 bases matching TRBD1. The CDR3 loop spans 15 amino acids. Trimming cost V 4 bases and J 7 bases; bases outside gene matches: 10. Per the germline V gene, CDR1 is SGHRS and CDR2 is YFSETQ. For the CDR3, the DNA is TGCGCCAGCAGCCGAGACGTAGGACAGGGAAATGAGCAGTTCTTC. Protein: CASSRDVGQGNEQFF. The full variable domain, in which reference TRBV5-1 and TRBJ2-1 provide the parts outside the CDR3, is KAGVTQTPRYLIKTRGQQVTLSCSPISGHRSVSWYQQTPGQGLQFLFEYFSETQRNKGNFPGRFSGRQFSNSRSEMNVSTLELGDSALYLCASSRDVGQGNEQFFGPGTRLTVL.

As for this clonotype: One end of the junction does not line up with germline, which may come from a read error. V gene TRBV27 combines with J gene TRBJ1-1; D unresolved. Germline V lookup: CDR1 MNHEY, CDR2 SMNVEV (reference sequence). This CDR3 spans 14 amino acids. DNA of the CDR3: TGTGCCAGCAGTTTAAAAGTGTCGAACACGGAAGCTCTCTTT. This encodes CASSLKVSNTEALF.

The chain's CDR3 is CSPRTSGSYNEQFF. The DNA for the CDR3 is TGCAGCCCCCGGACTAGCGGGTCCTACAATGAGCAGTTCTTC. This sequence joins TRBV29-1 and TRBJ2-1; TRBD2 agrees at 11 bases. J was trimmed by 1 base and V by 8 bases; bases with no gene match: 4. This CDR3 comprises 14 residues. Per the germline V gene, CDR1 is SQVTM and CDR2 is ANQGSEA.

This clonotype was counted once. The V and J genes are TRBV12-3 or TRBV12-4 and TRBJ1-6; D ambiguous. CDR3 length: 15 amino acids. V lost 5 bases and J 7 bases, leaving 15 bases between the germline ends. CDR3 protein: CASSESWEGNSPLHF. Here the CDR3 DNA reads TGTGCCAGCAGTGAATCTTGGGAGGGAAATTCACCCCTCCACTTT.

This clonotype occurred many times. The gene calls are TRBV5-6 and TRBJ2-6; D is perhaps TRBD1 (5 bases). The V and J ends lost 4 bases and 0 bases respectively, with 11 bases between them. There are 16 residues in the CDR3. Germline loops: CDR1 SGHDT, CDR2 YYEEEE. Here the CDR3 DNA reads TGTGCCAGCAGCCCCGACAGAGCCTCTGGGGCCAACGTCCTGACTTTC. Protein sequence: CASSPDRASGANVLTF.

This clonotype was seen repeatedly, ten times or more. V usage is TRBV7-2 and J usage is TRBJ1-6; D perhaps matches TRBD1 (5 bases). Germline CDR1 reads SGHTA; CDR2 reads FQGNSA. Trimming took 5 bases from V and 5 from J, leaving 10 bases between them. There are 14 residues in the CDR3. The CDR3 DNA sequence: TGTGCCAGCAGCCCAGACAGTAATAATTCACCCCTCCACTTT. Protein: CASSPDSNNSPLHF.

This clonotype was counted at least ten times. V usage is TRBV28 and J usage is TRBJ2-5, with TRBD2 matching over 7 bases. Per the germline V gene, CDR1 is MDHEN and CDR2 is SYDVKM. The V gene end was trimmed by 4 bases and the J gene end by 5 bases; junction bases not matched to a gene: 10. This CDR3 has 15 residues. CDR3 nucleotides: TGTGCCAGCAGTTCCACCCCCCGGGGGGAGGAGACCCAGTACTTC. Translated: CASSSTPRGEETQYF.

This clonotype was counted ten times or more. The V gene is TRBV27, the J gene TRBJ1-6; D uncertain. The length of the CDR3 is 16 residues. Germline loops: CDR1 MNHEY, CDR2 SMNVEV (reference sequence). Trimming cost V 2 bases and J 6 bases, with 14 bases left between them. CDR3 amino acids: CASSLEAGHPNSPLHF. Written as DNA, the CDR3 is TGTGCCAGCAGTTTAGAGGCCGGGCATCCTAATTCACCCCTCCACTTT.

This clonotype appeared many times. The chain uses TRBV3-1 and TRBJ1-1; weak D call: TRBD1 (6 bases). CDR1 and CDR2 from the germline V gene are LGHDT and YNNKEL (reference sequence). V lost 1 base to trimming and J lost 6 bases, with 9 bases between them. The CDR3 is made up of 13 amino acids. CDR3 bases: TGTGCCAGCAGCCAAGGGACAGCCTCTGAAGCTTTCTTT. Its translation: CASSQGTASEAFF. The full variable domain, its missing parts supplied by reference TRBV3-1 and TRBJ1-1, is DTAVSQTPKYLVTQMGNDKSIKCEQNLGHDTMYWYKQDSKKFLKIMFSYNNKELIINETVPNRFSPKSPDKAHLNLHINSLELGDSAVYFCASSQGTASEAFFGQGTRLTVV.

This clonotype appeared many times. This rearrangement joins TRBV20-1 to TRBJ1-5; D not resolved. CDR3 length equals 14 residues. V lost 0 bases and J 4 bases, leaving 10 bases between the germline ends. The V gene's germline CDR1 is DFQATT and CDR2 SNEGSKA (reference sequence). CDR3 nucleotides: TGCAGTGCTAGAGATTGGGGAGGGAATCAGCCCCAGCATTTT. Residues: CSARDWGGNQPQHF.

A note on this clonotype: Germline and junction disagree at one end, which may indicate a read error. The chain has TRBV28 and TRBJ2-1; a weak D match, TRBD2 (5 bases). CDR3 length: 16 residues. Germline-derived CDR1 and CDR2 are MDHEN and SYDVKM. The CDR3 coding sequence is TGTGCCAGCAGTTCTCAAAAGGGAGCGGAGTCAGATACGCGGTATTTC. It is translated as CASSSQKGAESDTRYF.

This clonotype was recorded a few times. The rearrangement joins TRBV6-1 to TRBJ2-1, with 9 bases lining up with TRBD1. J gave up 3 bases and V 6 bases, and 9 bases lay outside the gene matches. The V gene's germline CDR1 is MNHNS and CDR2 SASEGT. The CDR3 runs 16 residues. The CDR3 region has the DNA TGTGCCAGCAGCCGTAAGCCGGGACAGGGCTACAATGAGCAGTTCTTC. Translating gives CASSRKPGQGYNEQFF.

Ten or more counts support this clonotype. V and J are TRBV5-1 and TRBJ1-1, with D perhaps matching TRBD1 (5 bases). This CDR3 spans 15 amino acids. CDR1 and CDR2 (germline): SGHRS, YFSETQ. V was cut by 4 bases and J by 8 bases, with 21 bases left in between. In nucleotides, the CDR3 is TGCGCCAGCAGCAGGAAACAGGCTACGAACGCAGAAGCTTTCTTT. It yields the protein CASSRKQATNAEAFF.

Many counts were recorded for this clonotype. The rearrangement joins TRBV15 to TRBJ2-1, with 7 bases fitting TRBD2. Trimming removed 0 bases from V and 3 bases from J; junction bases left unmatched: 14. Germline V gene sequence: CDR1 LNHNV, CDR2 YYDKDF (reference sequence). The CDR3 sequence is 19 residues long. CDR3 bases: TGTGCCACCAGCAGAGAATCTGGCGGGAGAGGCAGGGACTACAATGAGCAGTTCTTC. Its protein is CATSRESGGRGRDYNEQFF.

This clonotype was detected ten times or more. This chain links TRBV27 with TRBJ2-2; 7 bases are a match to TRBD2. CDR1 and CDR2 (germline): MNHEY, SMNVEV (reference sequence). CDR3 size: 16 residues. V was pared by 6 bases and J by 4 bases, with 11 bases of the junction left unmatched. The DNA of the CDR3 is TGTGCCAGCAGACTACCGACTAGCCGAGGCACCGGGGAGCTGTTTTTT. Residues: CASRLPTSRGTGELFF.